The 10 T cell receptor beta chains below all came from one sample that was sequenced in a study of blood T cell repertoires in COVID-19. Repertoires were generated with immunoSEQ multiplex PCR, while TCRdb's copy carries only in-frame clones and drops some. This sample has 150,000 to 200,000 clones, with 80% to 90% found just once. Sample: peripheral blood. All receptors derive from a woman aged 55 to 70 with COVID-19, enrolled during active disease.

The chain has TRBV6-5 and TRBJ1-6, with no clear D. V lost 6 bases to trimming and J lost 7 bases, with 16 bases between them. The CDR3 contains 15 residues. Per the germline V gene, CDR1 is MNHEY and CDR2 is SVGAGI. The CDR3 loop is CASSQAPSGNSPLHF. The CDR3 DNA follows: TGTGCCAGCAGCCAAGCCCCGAGCGGAAATTCACCCCTCCACTTT.

As to this clone: The sample has other DNA sequences that encode this CDR3 too. This sequence joins TRBV7-3 and TRBJ2-2; D is perhaps TRBD1 (6 bases). The V end lost 5 bases, the J end lost 5 bases, and 15 bases lay between the germline ends. The germline gives CDR1 SGHTA, CDR2 FQGTGA. The CDR3 extends over 15 amino acids. The CDR3 nucleotides read TGTGCCAGCAGCCCAACTGGGGGCGCGACCGGGGAGCTGTTTTTT. This translates into CASSPTGGATGELFF.

This clone was picked up one time. The V and J genes are TRBV19 and TRBJ2-3; 7 positions match TRBD2. This CDR3 comprises 14 residues. CDR1 LNHDA and CDR2 SQIVND come from the germline V gene (reference sequence). V dropped 10 bases and J dropped 0; count of bases not matched to a gene: 7. The CDR3 loop reads CATSLASSTDTQYF. As DNA, the CDR3 is TGTGCCACCTCACTAGCGTCTAGCACAGATACGCAGTATTTT.

V is TRBV3-1 (or the pseudogene TRBV3-2) and J is TRBJ1-1; a weak D match, TRBD1 (6 bases). The CDR3 length is 15 residues. The germline CDR1 and CDR2 sequences are LGHDT and YNNKEL (reference sequence). V gave up 5 bases and J gave up 0 bases, with 13 bases separating them. CDR3 in DNA: TGTGCCAGCAGCTCAGGGGTCCAGATGAACACTGAAGCTTTCTTT. This codes for CASSSGVQMNTEAFF.

The chain uses TRBV12-5 and TRBJ1-4, with TRBD1 matching over 8 bases. Germline CDR1 reads LGHNT; CDR2 reads FRNRAP. This CDR3 comprises 13 residues. V was clipped by 5 bases and J by 8 bases; unmatched bases: 4. The CDR3 nucleotides read TGTGCTAGTGGTCGGACAGGGTACGAAAAACTGTTTTTT. Translating gives CASGRTGYEKLFF.

This chain links TRBV19 with TRBJ1-5, with D tentatively TRBD1 (6 bases). With 5 bases removed from V and 6 bases from J, the gap between germline ends came to 14 bases. CDR1 LNHDA and CDR2 SQIVND come from the germline V gene (reference sequence). The CDR3 has 14 amino acids. This CDR3 reads CASSAQGGSQPQHF. CDR3 nucleotides: TGTGCCAGTAGTGCACAGGGTGGTAGTCAGCCCCAGCATTTT.

In its sample, this clone was seen once. The chain links TRBV11-2 to TRBJ2-1, with 14 bases lining up with TRBD2. Germline CDR1 and CDR2: SGHAT and FQNNGV. The V and J ends lost 5 bases and 6 bases, in that order; junction bases with no gene match: 3. The CDR3 contains 15 residues. This CDR3 reads CASSIGLAGGNEQFF. The CDR3 DNA reads as TGTGCCAGCAGCATCGGACTAGCGGGAGGCAATGAGCAGTTCTTC.

The rearrangement uses TRBV5-1 and TRBJ1-2; maybe TRBD1 (6 bases). The CDR3 extends over 16 amino acids. The germline CDR1 and CDR2 sequences are SGHRS and YFSETQ. V lost 4 bases and J 4 bases, leaving 20 bases between the germline ends. CDR3 sequence reads: CASSPATGLTGYGYTF. In nucleotides, the CDR3 is TGCGCCAGCAGCCCGGCGACAGGCCTTACGGGCTATGGCTACACCTTC.

This chain connects TRBV27 to TRBJ2-5, with 7 bases aligning to TRBD1. This CDR3 has 14 residues. CDR1 is MNHEY and CDR2 is SMNVEV in the germline V gene (reference sequence). V lost 2 bases to trimming and J lost 5 bases; unmatched junction nucleotides: 5. For the CDR3, the DNA is TGTGCCAGCAGTTTAAGGGGGCTTACGGAGACCCAGTACTTC. Translated: CASSLRGLTETQYF.

This sequence joins TRBV24-1 and TRBJ2-1; TRBD2 aligns across 8 bases. The junction had 7 bases not matched to a gene; V was cut back by 4 bases and J by 3 bases. Germline values: CDR1 KGHDR, CDR2 SFDVKD. The CDR3 has 16 residues. The chain's CDR3 is CATSDPGTRHYNEQFF. The CDR3 nucleotides are TGTGCCACCAGTGACCCCGGGACTAGACACTACAATGAGCAGTTCTTC.